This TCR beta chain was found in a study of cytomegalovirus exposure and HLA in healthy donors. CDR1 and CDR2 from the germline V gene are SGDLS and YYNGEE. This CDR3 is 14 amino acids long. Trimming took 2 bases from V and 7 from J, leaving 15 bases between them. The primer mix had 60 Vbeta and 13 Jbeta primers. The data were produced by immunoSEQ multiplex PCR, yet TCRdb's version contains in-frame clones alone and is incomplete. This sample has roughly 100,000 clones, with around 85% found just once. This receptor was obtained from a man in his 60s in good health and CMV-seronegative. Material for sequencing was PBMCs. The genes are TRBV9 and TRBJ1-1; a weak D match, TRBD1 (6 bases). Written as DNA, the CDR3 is TGTGCCAGCAGCGTGGGCCCCTCAGGGGTTGAAGCTTTCTTT. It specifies CASSVGPSGVEAFF.